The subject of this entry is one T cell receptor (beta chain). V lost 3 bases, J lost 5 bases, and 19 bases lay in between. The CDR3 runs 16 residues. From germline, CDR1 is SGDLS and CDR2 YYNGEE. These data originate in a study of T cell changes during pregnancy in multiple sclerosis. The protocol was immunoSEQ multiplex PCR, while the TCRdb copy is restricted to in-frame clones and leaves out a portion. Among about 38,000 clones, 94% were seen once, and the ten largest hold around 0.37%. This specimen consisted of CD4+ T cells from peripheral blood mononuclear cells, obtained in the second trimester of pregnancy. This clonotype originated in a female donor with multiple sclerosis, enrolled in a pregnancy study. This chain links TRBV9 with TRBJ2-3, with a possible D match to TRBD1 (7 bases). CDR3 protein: CASSASRGAPGDTQYF. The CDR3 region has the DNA TGTGCCAGCAGCGCCTCCAGGGGGGCCCCCGGAGATACGCAGTATTTT.